Following are 10 T cell receptor beta chains from one sample sequenced in a study of T cell repertoires in cytomegalovirus infection (dated by TCRdb to 2018 to 2020). Their antigens are not known. According to the study, the label for this sample's treatment or condition signals: in vitro stimulation with specific CMV peptide epitopes to enrich CMV-specific T cells. Sequencing was carried out with an Illumina HiSeq 1500. The public reads were quality trimmed at Q25 with fastp and then assembled into clones with MiXCR by TCRdb, keeping productive beta chains. Records with the same CDR3 protein are collapsed into one entry carrying the most frequent genes and DNA. The table for this sample lists 750,000 to 900,000 distinct CDR3 sequences; just under 30% of them were counted only once. The biggest ten clones account for approximately 14% of the sample. The sample consisted of cultured CD8+ T cells from PBMCs, taken from culture after CMV antigen stimulation. The origin of the receptors is a human donor in good health (CMV status not recorded). Some clones in this sample may be carry-over from other donors' samples.

This chain joins TRBV5-1 and TRBJ1-2; weak D call: TRBD1 (6 bases). V was pared by 5 bases and J by 1 base, with 15 bases between. Per germline, CDR1 SGHRS and CDR2 YFSETQ. The CDR3 has 15 amino acids. DNA for the CDR3: TGCGCCAGCAGAAGAAACAGGGTTATTAACTATGGCTACACCTTC. Protein product: CASRRNRVINYGYTF.

This clonotype was recorded a few times. The genes are TRBV29-1 and TRBJ1-1; tentative D call: TRBD1 (5 bases). Germline CDR1 and CDR2: SQVTM and ANQGSEA. This CDR3 is 11 amino acids long. V lost 6 bases and J lost 6, with 11 bases in between. The CDR3 DNA is TGCAGCGTCGAGGGGAGATCTGAAGCTTTCTTT. This sequence encodes CSVEGRSEAFF. The complete variable domain, with remaining parts taken from reference TRBV29-1 and TRBJ1-1, reads SAVISQKPSRDICQRGTSLTIQCQVDSQVTMMFWYRQQPGQSLTLIATANQGSEATYESGFVIDKFPISRPNLTFSTLTVSNMSPEDSSIYLCSVEGRSEAFFGQGTRLTVV.

The genes are TRBV2 and TRBJ2-5, with TRBD1 as a possible D gene (5 bases). Germline CDR1 is SNHLY and CDR2 is FYNNEI. This CDR3 has 12 residues. Deletions cut 11 bases from V and 5 bases from J, with 15 bases between. The CDR3 loop is CALDGKGETQYF. The DNA for the CDR3 is TGTGCCTTAGACGGCAAGGGGGAGACCCAGTACTTC.

The chain joins TRBV7-8 to TRBJ2-5; no clear D. The germline V gene has CDR1 SGHVS and CDR2 FQNEAQ. The V end was cut by 6 bases, the J end by 5 bases, with 10 bases between. The CDR3 is made up of 12 amino acids. The CDR3 nucleotides are TGTGCCAGCAGACAATGGGGTGAGACCCAGTACTTC. It encodes CASRQWGETQYF.

This clonotype showed up many times. The V and J genes are TRBV7-8 and TRBJ1-1; weak D call: TRBD1 (6 bases). The CDR3 runs 16 residues. The germline gives CDR1 SGHVS, CDR2 FQNEAQ. The germline V and J ends were trimmed by 4 bases and 1 base, with 16 bases remaining between them. The CDR3 nucleotides read TGTGCCAGCAGCTCCGGACAGTTAAATCCGAACACTGAAGCTTTCTTT. Protein product: CASSSGQLNPNTEAFF.

The V call is TRBV6-2 or TRBV6-3, the J call TRBJ2-7, with D tentatively TRBD1 (6 bases). Germline V CDR1 and CDR2: MNHEY, SVGEGT. Trimming took 2 bases from V and 0 from J, leaving 8 bases between them. The CDR3 totals 14 residues. The CDR3 nucleotides are TGTGCCAGCAGTTACCAGGGGCGCTCCTACGAGCAGTACGTC. This codes for CASSYQGRSYEQYV.

The rearrangement links TRBV7-9 to TRBJ1-4, with TRBD1 matching over 7 bases. The germline CDR1 and CDR2 sequences are SEHNR and FQNEAQ (reference sequence). The CDR3 is made up of 14 amino acids. V shed 3 bases, J shed 5 bases, and the junction held 3 bases outside the gene matches. CDR3 protein: CASSFGTANEKLFF. CDR3 nucleotides: TGTGCCAGCAGCTTCGGGACAGCAAATGAAAAACTGTTTTTT.

This clonotype was counted a few times. This chain links TRBV6-5 with TRBJ2-1; no firm D call. The CDR3 sequence is 15 residues long. Trimming shortened V by 5 bases and J by 0 bases, and 11 bases separated the two germline ends. Per the germline V gene, CDR1 is MNHEY and CDR2 is SVGAGI. CDR3 sequence reads: CASSPWPSSYNEQFF. The CDR3 DNA reads as TGTGCCAGCAGTCCTTGGCCGAGCTCCTACAATGAGCAGTTCTTC.

The V and J genes are TRBV4-1 and TRBJ1-5, with D hard to call. CDR3 length: 16 residues. Trimming left V 8 bases short and J 1 base short, with 18 bases between. The germline gives CDR1 MGHRA, CDR2 YSYEKL. The CDR3 protein is CASGQSPEVSNQPQHF. The CDR3 DNA follows: TGCGCCAGCGGGCAATCGCCCGAAGTCAGCAATCAGCCCCAGCATTTT.

The chain carries TRBV2 and TRBJ2-7; D is undetermined. Trimming cost V 1 base and J 5 bases, with 0 bases left between them. Germline V gives CDR1 SNHLY, CDR2 FYNNEI. The CDR3 extends over 10 amino acids. The CDR3 here is CASSEDEQYV. The CDR3 DNA reads TGTGCCAGCAGTGAAGACGAGCAGTACGTC.